This passage covers 25 T cell receptor beta chains from one sample sequenced in a study of shared clonotypes between healthy human individuals. Sequencing was performed with immunoSEQ multiplex PCR; in TCRdb, only in-frame clones are kept and a portion is missing. The sample carries some 2 million clones, 85% to 95% recorded once. The sequenced sample was naive CD4+ T cells sorted from blood. As to subset: CD45RA+ positively selected. These receptors were taken from a man aged 18 to 29 in good health.

The V and J genes are TRBV6-5 and TRBJ1-1; possible D gene TRBD1, 5 bases. The CDR3 is made up of 15 amino acids. CDR1 and CDR2 (germline): MNHEY, SVGAGI. V lost 6 bases and J lost 5, with 19 bases in between. CDR3 sequence: CASRGWTPGGTEAFF. CDR3 coding DNA: TGTGCCAGCAGGGGGTGGACACCCGGGGGAACTGAAGCTTTCTTT.

The chain joins TRBV9 to TRBJ2-3, with a weak D call TRBD2 (6 bases). Germline V gene sequence: CDR1 SGDLS, CDR2 YYNGEE. V was clipped by 1 base and J by 0 bases, with 18 bases between them. The CDR3 length is 18 residues. In nucleotides, the CDR3 is TGTGCCAGCAGCGTAACCTCCGGGACTCAAGACAGCACAGATACGCAGTATTTT. Translating it yields CASSVTSGTQDSTDTQYF.

This clone was recorded only once. This chain uses TRBV30 with TRBJ1-1, with 7 bases that match TRBD1. V trimming: 2 bases; J trimming: 0 bases; junction bases outside the gene matches: 3. The CDR3 consists of 14 residues. The germline V gene encodes CDR1 GTSNPN and CDR2 SVGIG (reference sequence). The CDR3 loop is CAWSQGVMNTEAFF. In nucleotides, the CDR3 is TGTGCCTGGAGTCAGGGGGTGATGAACACTGAAGCTTTCTTT.

A note on this clone: Other DNA sequences in the sample encode the same CDR3. This chain joins TRBV7-6 and TRBJ2-2, with 11 bases matching TRBD1. This CDR3 spans 15 amino acids. The germline V gene encodes CDR1 SGHVS and CDR2 FNYEAQ. J gave up 4 bases and V 6 bases, and 4 bases lay outside the gene matches. CDR3 DNA: TGTGCCAGCAGTTTCGGGACAGGGGGCACCGGGGAGCTGTTTTTT. Amino acid sequence: CASSFGTGGTGELFF. The full variable domain, in which reference TRBV7-6 and TRBJ2-2 provide the parts outside the CDR3, is GAGVSQSPRYKVTKRGQDVALRCDPISGHVSLYWYRQALGQGPEFLTYFNYEAQQDKSGLPNDRFSAERPEGSISTLTIQRTEQRDSAMYRCASSFGTGGTGELFFGEGSRLTVL.

The gene calls are TRBV5-4 and TRBJ2-1, with D maybe TRBD2 (6 bases). Germline CDR1 SGHNT, CDR2 YYREEE (reference sequence). The CDR3 loop spans 15 amino acids. V was trimmed by 2 bases and J by 3 bases, leaving 12 bases between them. Here the CDR3 DNA reads TGTGCCAGCAGCTTTGTAGCGGACCGCTACAATGAGCAGTTCTTC. Its protein product is CASSFVADRYNEQFF.

The chain is built from TRBV19 and TRBJ1-2; D unclear. The V and J ends lost 5 bases and 4 bases respectively, with 11 bases between them. CDR3 length: 13 amino acids. The germline V gene has CDR1 LNHDA and CDR2 SQIVND (reference sequence). The CDR3 reads CASSSYISYGYTF. DNA of the CDR3: TGTGCCAGTAGTTCGTACATTTCCTATGGCTACACCTTC.

The genes are TRBV27 and TRBJ1-5; D uncertain. The CDR3 has 15 residues. The germline gives CDR1 MNHEY, CDR2 SMNVEV (reference sequence). Between the trimmed V and J ends, which lost 2 bases and 2 bases, there was a span of 10 bases. DNA of the CDR3: TGTGCCAGCAGTTTAGAGGGCAACGGCAATCAGCCCCAGCATTTT. Residues: CASSLEGNGNQPQHF.

This clone was observed once. J is TRBJ2-3 and V is TRBV10-3; maybe TRBD1 (6 bases). Between the trimmed V and J ends, which lost 8 bases and 6 bases, there was a span of 12 bases. CDR3 length: 12 amino acids. CDR1 and CDR2 (germline): ENHRY, SYGVKD. The CDR3 here is CAIGRGGDTQYF. CDR3 bases: TGTGCCATCGGCAGGGGTGGCGATACGCAGTATTTT.

The chain recombines TRBV25-1 with TRBJ2-7; D gene uncertain. The CDR3 loop spans 13 amino acids. Trimming shortened V by 1 base and J by 0 bases, and 4 bases separated the two germline ends. Germline V gene lookup returns CDR1 MGHDK and CDR2 SYGVNS. As DNA, the CDR3 is TGTGCCAGCAGTGAATCCAGCTCCTACGAGCAGTACTTC. Its translation: CASSESSSYEQYF.

This clone was counted a single time. This chain links TRBV19 with TRBJ1-4; unclear D gene. The germline V gene has CDR1 LNHDA and CDR2 SQIVND (reference sequence). This CDR3 has 16 residues. V lost 8 bases and J 0 bases, leaving 16 bases between the germline ends. This CDR3 reads CASGNRPSSTNEKLFF. CDR3 in DNA: TGTGCCAGTGGCAATAGACCATCCTCAACTAATGAAAAACTGTTTTTT.

Comment on this clone: The identical CDR3 is also encoded by other nucleotide sequences in the sample. The V and J genes are TRBV7-9 and TRBJ1-2; D might be TRBD1 (5 bases). Germline values: CDR1 SEHNR, CDR2 FQNEAQ (reference sequence). CDR3 size: 13 residues. V lost 3 bases, J lost 2 bases, and 7 bases lay in between. CDR3 DNA sequence: TGTGCCAGCAGCTTCGAGGGGAACTATGGCTACACCTTC. Translating gives CASSFEGNYGYTF. The full variable domain, in which reference TRBV7-9 and TRBJ1-2 provide the parts outside the CDR3, is DTGVSQNPRHKITKRGQNVTFRCDPISEHNRLYWYRQTLGQGPEFLTYFQNEAQLEKSRLLSDRFSAERPKGSFSTLEIQRTEQGDSAMYLCASSFEGNYGYTFGSGTRLTVV.

This clone appeared a single time. The chain employs TRBV11-2 and TRBJ1-1; D not certain. This CDR3 contains 13 residues. Trimming took 2 bases from V and 6 from J, leaving 10 bases between them. The germline V gene encodes CDR1 SGHAT and CDR2 FQNNGV. In DNA form, the CDR3 reads TGTGCCAGCAGCTTATCCGAACGGGCTGAAGCTTTCTTT. It codes for CASSLSERAEAFF.

The rearrangement joins TRBV11-2 to TRBJ2-7, with D possibly being TRBD2 (6 bases). Between the trimmed V and J ends, which lost 1 base and 1 base, there was a span of 11 bases. This CDR3 has 15 residues. Germline-derived CDR1 and CDR2 are SGHAT and FQNNGV. Written as DNA, the CDR3 is TGTGCCAGCAGCTTAGGAGTAGCGGCTTCCTACGAGCAGTACTTC. Amino acid sequence: CASSLGVAASYEQYF.

As to this clone: In the same sample, other DNA sequences code for this CDR3. This chain connects TRBV5-1 to TRBJ2-6, with 8 bases lining up with TRBD1. Germline assignment: CDR1 SGHRS and CDR2 YFSETQ. The V gene end was trimmed by 5 bases and the J gene end by 2 bases; junction bases not matched to a gene: 3. This CDR3 has 15 amino acids. CDR3 sequence: CASSTGGTGANVLTF. The CDR3 coding sequence is TGCGCCAGCAGTACAGGGGGAACTGGGGCCAACGTCCTGACTTTC.

The chain carries TRBV10-3 and TRBJ1-5; D may be TRBD1 (5 bases). Per the germline V gene, CDR1 is ENHRY and CDR2 is SYGVKD. V gave up 0 bases and J gave up 6 bases, with 9 bases separating them. The CDR3 runs 14 residues. CDR3 loop: CAISESGTAQPQHF. The CDR3 DNA follows: TGTGCCATCAGTGAGTCGGGGACGGCTCAGCCCCAGCATTTT.

The genes are TRBV7-9 and TRBJ1-2; D is uncertain. Germline CDR1 and CDR2: SEHNR and FQNEAQ (reference sequence). The ends were cut back, 4 bases at V and 5 bases at J, with 11 bases in the middle. This CDR3 is built from 13 residues. CDR3 sequence reads: CASSYPDGYGYTF. CDR3 DNA: TGTGCCAGCAGCTACCCGGACGGGTATGGCTACACCTTC. Variable domain in full (rest from reference TRBV7-9 and TRBJ1-2): DTGVSQNPRHKITKRGQNVTFRCDPISEHNRLYWYRQTLGQGPEFLTYFQNEAQLEKSRLLSDRFSAERPKGSFSTLEIQRTEQGDSAMYLCASSYPDGYGYTFGSGTRLTVV.

The chain has TRBV11-2 and TRBJ1-4; TRBD1 is a possible D gene (5 bases). The CDR3 is made up of 17 amino acids. From germline, CDR1 is SGHAT and CDR2 FQNNGV. The V and J ends lost 3 bases and 1 base respectively, with 15 bases between them. CDR3 bases: TGTGCCAGCAGCTTCACGGGGGGGAGGGAAACTAATGAAAAACTGTTTTTT. This translates into CASSFTGGRETNEKLFF.

This clone was observed once. CDR3 protein: CASRGVGRETQYF. The CDR3, as DNA: TGTGCCAGCAGAGGGGTGGGACGAGAGACCCAGTACTTC. V gene TRBV2 combines with J gene TRBJ2-5; tentatively, D is TRBD1 or TRBD2 (5 bases each). Germline V CDR1 and CDR2: SNHLY, FYNNEI. V shed 6 bases and J shed 4 bases, with 12 bases lying between them. This CDR3 is built from 13 residues.

V gene TRBV6-1 combines with J gene TRBJ1-1; TRBD1 aligns across 9 bases. Germline CDR1 is MNHNS and CDR2 is SASEGT. The CDR3 runs to 15 residues. Trimming at V came to 4 bases and at J to 4 bases, leaving 7 bases not matched to a gene. CDR3 in DNA: TGTGCCAGCAGTGGCCGACAGGGGGGCGGCACTGAAGCTTTCTTT. Protein: CASSGRQGGGTEAFF.

This clone occurred once. The chain employs TRBV18 and TRBJ1-5, with D perhaps TRBD1 (5 bases). This CDR3 has 15 residues. Germline lookup yields CDR1 KGHSH and CDR2 LQKENI. The germline V and J ends were trimmed by 1 base and 3 bases, with 10 bases remaining between them. CDR3 loop: CASSPQGMYNQPQHF. The CDR3 DNA sequence: TGTGCCAGCTCACCACAGGGGATGTACAATCAGCCCCAGCATTTT.

This clone has only one observation. This chain links TRBV4-3 with TRBJ2-1; D is unclear. V was pared by 0 bases and J by 10 bases, with 19 bases between. This CDR3 has 16 amino acids. CDR1 LGHNA and CDR2 YSLEER come from the germline V gene. This CDR3 is CASSQEGWQDLREQFF. The CDR3, as DNA: TGCGCCAGCAGCCAAGAAGGATGGCAGGACCTTAGAGAGCAGTTCTTC.

This chain joins TRBV19 and TRBJ2-7; D tentatively fits TRBD1 or TRBD2 (5 bases each). This CDR3 contains 14 residues. Deletions cut 10 bases from V and 0 bases from J, with 16 bases between. Germline lookup yields CDR1 LNHDA and CDR2 SQIVND (reference sequence). The CDR3 DNA reads TGTGCCACCAGTAGTGGGACGGCCTCCTACGAGCAGTACTTC. Its translation is CATSSGTASYEQYF.

This clone was recorded only once. V and J are TRBV18 and TRBJ2-7; D is ambiguous. CDR1 KGHSH and CDR2 LQKENI come from the germline V gene. The CDR3 extends over 11 amino acids. V lost 5 bases and J lost 6, with 8 bases in between. The CDR3 DNA is TGTGCCAGCTCATTTGGTGGCGAGCAGTACTTC. It encodes CASSFGGEQYF.

The V and J genes are TRBV5-6 and TRBJ2-3; tentatively, D is TRBD1 (5 bases). CDR3 length: 15 residues. CDR1 SGHDT and CDR2 YYEEEE come from the germline V gene. V was cut by 3 bases and J by 2 bases, with 13 bases left in between. The DNA of the CDR3 is TGTGCCAGCAGCTGGTTCGACAGCCACACAGATACGCAGTATTTT. It yields the protein CASSWFDSHTDTQYF.

Concerning this clone: The same CDR3 can be traced to other DNA sequences in this sample. J is TRBJ2-5 and V is TRBV11-2, with a weak D call TRBD2 (6 bases). CDR3 size: 13 residues. Germline V gives CDR1 SGHAT, CDR2 FQNNGV. Trimming shortened V by 3 bases and J by 2 bases, and 7 bases separated the two germline ends. Here the CDR3 reads CASSFGLQETQYF. Here the CDR3 DNA reads TGTGCCAGCAGCTTTGGACTACAAGAGACCCAGTACTTC. Full variable domain (missing parts from reference TRBV11-2 and TRBJ2-5): EAGVAQSPRYKIIEKRQSVAFWCNPISGHATLYWYQQILGQGPKLLIQFQNNGVVDDSQLPKDRFSAERLKGVDSTLKIQPAKLEDSAVYLCASSFGLQETQYFGPGTRLLVL.